This T cell receptor beta chain appears in the sequencing data of a study of memory CD4+ T cells and cytomegalovirus serostatus. As for the study in general: Of the healthy Belgian adults, 9 were CMV seropositive and more than 20 seronegative. Study results and limitations: CMV serostatus prediction reached median AUC roughly 0.95, or 0.91 with US-trained model.

Single viable CD3+CD4+CD8-CD45RO+ cells were sorted as the memory CD4+ T cells. Serum IgG to CMV pp150, pp28, p38 and p52 defined serostatus. Some clones are missing from TCRdb's copy, which holds only in-frame ones; the method was immunoSEQ multiplex PCR. Of around 45,000 clones listed, around 74% are singletons. Germline assignment: CDR1 SGHNT and CDR2 YYREEE (reference sequence). The CDR3 is 13 residues long. Trimming shortened V by 4 bases and J by 9 bases, and 11 bases separated the two germline ends. This clone was seen a single time. Its antigen remains unidentified. The clonotype originates from an adult in good health and CMV-seronegative. The V call is TRBV5-4, the J call TRBJ1-6; no definite D call. Material for sequencing was memory CD4+ T cells from blood. This CDR3 reads CASSPGGRSPLHF. In DNA, the CDR3 is TGTGCCAGCAGCCCGGGAGGTCGTTCACCCCTCCACTTT.